A selection of T cell receptor beta chains follows, all from one sample in a study of blood T cell repertoires in COVID-19. Sequencing used immunoSEQ multiplex PCR; TCRdb keeps in-frame clones, though not all of them. This table holds fewer than 150,000 clones, 85% found once. Material: peripheral blood. The receptors come from a human donor in a cohort sampled during active COVID-19. Both conserved end residues are part of each CDR3. A D gene is named only where the DNA matches it firmly. Size is stated for part of the rows, as once, few or many counts, or as a class when the clone is expanded.

V: TRBV7-8
D: -
size: -
J: TRBJ1-6
DNA: TGTGCCAGCAGCCATACCCAGGGGAGTCGGGCTTCACCCCTCCACTTT
CDR3: CASSHTQGSRASPLHF

V: TRBV5-1
D: TRBD2
size: -
J: TRBJ2-1
DNA: TGCGCCAGCAGCTTGGGGGGGACTAGAGGAGAGCAGTTCTTC
CDR3: CASSLGGTRGEQFF

V: TRBV6-1
D: -
size: -
J: TRBJ1-4
DNA: TGTGCCAGCAGTGCGAGTTGGAGGGCGGGTAATGAAAAACTGTTTTTT
CDR3: CASSASWRAGNEKLFF

V: TRBV6-6
D: -
size: -
J: TRBJ1-2
DNA: TGTGCCAGCAGTTTCAGGGGTCCGGGCTATGGCTACACCTTC
CDR3: CASSFRGPGYGYTF

V: TRBV24-1
D: TRBD1
size: -
J: TRBJ2-4
DNA: TGTGCCACCAGTAGGGGACAGGGAGGGATTCAGTACTTC
CDR3: CATSRGQGGIQYF

V: TRBV19
D: TRBD1
size: -
J: TRBJ1-3
DNA: TGTGCCAGTAATACGGGACAGGGGTATTCTGGAAACACCATATATTTT
CDR3: CASNTGQGYSGNTIYF

V: TRBV6-5
D: TRBD1
size: -
J: TRBJ2-7
DNA: TGTGCCAGCAGTTACGAAGCAGGGACAGGTCCCTTAGAGCAGTACTTC
CDR3: CASSYEAGTGPLEQYF

V: TRBV5-1
D: TRBD1
size: -
J: TRBJ2-7
DNA: TGCGCCAGCAGCTTGAGGACAGGGCTGTTGGAGCAGTACTTC
CDR3: CASSLRTGLLEQYF

V: TRBV5-8
D: -
size: -
J: TRBJ1-1
DNA: TGTGCCAGCAGCGGAAGACAGGTCCCTCTTATGAACACTGAAGCTTTCTTT
CDR3: CASSGRQVPLMNTEAFF

V: TRBV7-8
D: -
size: -
J: TRBJ1-2
DNA: TGTGCCAGCAGCTTAGTTGGGTCAGCGACTAACTATGGCTACACCTTC
CDR3: CASSLVGSATNYGYTF

V: TRBV11-1
D: -
size: few
J: TRBJ1-1
DNA: TGTGCCAGCAGCCCCATACTGATGAACACTGAAGCTTTCTTT
CDR3: CASSPILMNTEAFF

V: TRBV5-1
D: TRBD1
size: -
J: TRBJ2-7
DNA: TGCGCCAGCAGCCTGGACAGGACGGGCGAGCAGTACTTC
CDR3: CASSLDRTGEQYF